This T cell receptor (beta chain) stems from a study of blood T cell repertoires in COVID-19. Turning to the study itself: Whether acute or convalescent, the COVID-19 samples came from the United States, Italy and Spain. In each case, the material was cDNA or gDNA derived from T cells, B-cell-depleted T cells, or PBMCs.

CDR3 size: 16 residues. The V gene's germline CDR1 is SGDLS and CDR2 YYNGEE. The trim removed 2 bases at V and 7 bases at J, leaving 15 bases unmatched. As originally analysed: Counts of nucleated cells, estimated from reference gene primer amplification, were obtained. The data were produced by immunoSEQ multiplex PCR, yet TCRdb's version contains in-frame clones alone and is incomplete. The V and J calls and clone size are taken from that table; D and trimming were inferred from the DNA. The sample records 300,000 to 350,000 clones, around 88% being singletons. Seattle enrolled patients during active infection and tracked them longitudinally.

Material: peripheral blood. The chain is built from TRBV9 and TRBJ2-7; 7 bases match TRBD1. This TCR came from a woman aged 30 to 39 with COVID-19, enrolled during active disease. The CDR3: CASSVGTAINTREQYF. The CDR3 nucleotides are TGTGCCAGCAGCGTGGGGACAGCTATCAACACAAGGGAGCAGTACTTC.